Sequencing of this TCR beta chain was carried out in a study of T cell changes during pregnancy in multiple sclerosis. Germline V gene sequence: CDR1 PRHDT, CDR2 FYEKMQ (reference sequence). The CDR3 is 18 amino acids. The V and J ends lost 8 bases and 4 bases respectively, with 29 bases between them. Data came from immunoSEQ multiplex PCR; TCRdb stores just in-frame clones and leaves some out. The profile shows about 38,000 clones, around 89% of them singletons. The sample was CD8+ T cells from peripheral blood mononuclear cells, taken in the third trimester of pregnancy. The genes are TRBV13 and TRBJ1-2; D unclear. The sequence was collected from a female donor with multiple sclerosis, enrolled in a pregnancy study. The DNA of the CDR3 is TGTGCCAGCGGCCTTTCTGATAACCTCACAGAAAGTGTCTATGGCTACACCTTC. It codes for CASGLSDNLTESVYGYTF.